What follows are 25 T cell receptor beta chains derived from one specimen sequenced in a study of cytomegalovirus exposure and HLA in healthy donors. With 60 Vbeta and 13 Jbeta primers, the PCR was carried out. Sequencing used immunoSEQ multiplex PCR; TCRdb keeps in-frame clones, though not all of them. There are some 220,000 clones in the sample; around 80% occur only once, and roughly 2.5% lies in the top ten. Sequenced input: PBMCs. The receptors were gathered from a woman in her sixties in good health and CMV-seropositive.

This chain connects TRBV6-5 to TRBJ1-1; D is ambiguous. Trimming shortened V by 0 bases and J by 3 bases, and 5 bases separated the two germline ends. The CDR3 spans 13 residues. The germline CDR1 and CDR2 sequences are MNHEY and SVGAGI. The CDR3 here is CASSYSQYTEAFF. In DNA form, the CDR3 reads TGTGCCAGCAGTTACTCTCAGTACACTGAAGCTTTCTTT.

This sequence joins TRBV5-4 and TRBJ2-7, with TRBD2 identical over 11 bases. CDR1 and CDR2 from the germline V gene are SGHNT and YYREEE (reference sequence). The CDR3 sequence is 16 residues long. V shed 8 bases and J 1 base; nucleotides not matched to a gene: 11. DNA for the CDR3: TGTGCCAGTAAATGGGCTAGCGGGGGGCTATCCTACGAGCAGTACTTC. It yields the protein CASKWASGGLSYEQYF.

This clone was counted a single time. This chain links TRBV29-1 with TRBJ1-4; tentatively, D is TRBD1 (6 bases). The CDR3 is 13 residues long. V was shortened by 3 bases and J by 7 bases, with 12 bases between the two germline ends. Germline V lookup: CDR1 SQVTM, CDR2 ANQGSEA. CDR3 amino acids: CSVDVGAGEKLFF. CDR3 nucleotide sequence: TGCAGCGTTGACGTGGGGGCGGGTGAAAAACTGTTTTTT.

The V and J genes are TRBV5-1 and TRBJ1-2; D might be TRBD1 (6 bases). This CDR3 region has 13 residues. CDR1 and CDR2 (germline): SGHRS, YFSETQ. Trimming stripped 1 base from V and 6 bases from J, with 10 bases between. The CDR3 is CASSLPGGNGYTF. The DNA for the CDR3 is TGCGCCAGCAGCTTGCCGGGGGGCAATGGCTACACCTTC.

The CDR3 here is CASSSTQGYGYTF. The CDR3 nucleotides are TGTGCCAGCAGCTCCACCCAGGGATATGGCTACACCTTC. This chain links TRBV11-3 with TRBJ1-2; tentatively, D is TRBD1 (5 bases). CDR1 and CDR2 from the germline V gene are SGHNT and YENEEA. Trimming pared 4 bases from V and 5 bases from J, leaving 11 bases between. This CDR3 has 13 amino acids.

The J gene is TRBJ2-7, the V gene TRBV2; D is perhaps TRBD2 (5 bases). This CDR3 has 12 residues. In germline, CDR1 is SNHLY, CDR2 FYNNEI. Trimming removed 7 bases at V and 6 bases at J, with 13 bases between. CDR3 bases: TGTGCCAGCAATCCGGACGCGGGCGAGCAGTACTTC. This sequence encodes CASNPDAGEQYF.

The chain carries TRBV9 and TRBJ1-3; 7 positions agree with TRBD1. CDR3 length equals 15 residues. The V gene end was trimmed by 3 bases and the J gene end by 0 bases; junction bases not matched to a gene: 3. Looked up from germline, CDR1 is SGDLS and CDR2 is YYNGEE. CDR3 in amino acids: CASSGGQSSGNTIYF. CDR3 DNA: TGTGCCAGCAGCGGGGGACAGAGCTCTGGAAACACCATATATTTT.

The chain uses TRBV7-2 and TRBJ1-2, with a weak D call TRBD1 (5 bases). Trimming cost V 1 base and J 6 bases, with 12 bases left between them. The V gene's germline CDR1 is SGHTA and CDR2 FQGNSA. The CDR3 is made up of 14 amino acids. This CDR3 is CASSLVRQGNGYTF. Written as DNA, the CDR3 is TGTGCCAGCAGCTTAGTTCGCCAGGGCAATGGCTACACCTTC. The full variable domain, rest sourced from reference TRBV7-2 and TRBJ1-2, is GAGVSQSPSNKVTEKGKDVELRCDPISGHTALYWYRQSLGQGLEFLIYFQGNSAPDKSGLPSDRFSAERTGGSVSTLTIQRTQQEDSAVYLCASSLVRQGNGYTFGSGTRLTVV.

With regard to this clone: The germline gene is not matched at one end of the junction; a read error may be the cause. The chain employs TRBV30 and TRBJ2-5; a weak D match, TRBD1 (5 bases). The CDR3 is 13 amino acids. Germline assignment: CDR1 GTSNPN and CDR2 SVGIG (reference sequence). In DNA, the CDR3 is TGTGCCTGGAGTGCCTCCTTTGTGGGGCCCCTCCACTTC. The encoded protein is CAWSASFVGPLHF.

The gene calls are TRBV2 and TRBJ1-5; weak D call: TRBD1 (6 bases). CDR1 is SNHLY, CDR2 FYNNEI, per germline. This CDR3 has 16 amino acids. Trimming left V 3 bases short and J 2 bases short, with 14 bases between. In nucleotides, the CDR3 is TGTGCCAGCAGTGACCCAGGGGCAGTAGGCAATCAGCCCCAGCATTTT. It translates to CASSDPGAVGNQPQHF.

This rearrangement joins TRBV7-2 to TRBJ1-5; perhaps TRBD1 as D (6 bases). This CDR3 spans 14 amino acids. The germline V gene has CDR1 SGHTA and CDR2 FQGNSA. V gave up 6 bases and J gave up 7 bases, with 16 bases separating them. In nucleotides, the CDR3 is TGTGCCAGCAGTTCCGACAGGCAGTACCAGCCCCAGCATTTT. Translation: CASSSDRQYQPQHF.

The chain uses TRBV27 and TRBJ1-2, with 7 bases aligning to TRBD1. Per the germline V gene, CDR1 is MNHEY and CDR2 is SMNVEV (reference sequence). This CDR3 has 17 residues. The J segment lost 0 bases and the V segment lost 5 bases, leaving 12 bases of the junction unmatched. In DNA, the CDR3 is TGTGCCAGCAGTATGATAAACAGGGGTGCGACTAACTATGGCTACACCTTC. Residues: CASSMINRGATNYGYTF.

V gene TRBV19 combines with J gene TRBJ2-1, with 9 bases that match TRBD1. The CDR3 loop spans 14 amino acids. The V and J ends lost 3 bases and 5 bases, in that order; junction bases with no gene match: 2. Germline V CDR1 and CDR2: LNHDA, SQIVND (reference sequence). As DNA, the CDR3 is TGTGCCAGTAGTATGTGGACAGGGGACAATGAGCAGTTCTTC. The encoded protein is CASSMWTGDNEQFF.

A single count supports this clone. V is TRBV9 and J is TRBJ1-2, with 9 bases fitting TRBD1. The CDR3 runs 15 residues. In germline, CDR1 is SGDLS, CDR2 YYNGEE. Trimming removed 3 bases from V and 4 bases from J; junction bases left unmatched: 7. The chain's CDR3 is CASSAGGQGSYGYTF. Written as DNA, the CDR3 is TGTGCCAGCAGCGCGGGGGGACAGGGTAGCTATGGCTACACCTTC.

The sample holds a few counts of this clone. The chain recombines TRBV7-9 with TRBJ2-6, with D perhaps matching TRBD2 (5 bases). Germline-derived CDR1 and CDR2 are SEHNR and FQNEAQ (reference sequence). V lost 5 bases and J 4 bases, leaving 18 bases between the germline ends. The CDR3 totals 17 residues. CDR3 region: CASSETQTEVGANVLTF. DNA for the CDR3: TGTGCCAGCAGCGAGACCCAGACGGAGGTGGGGGCCAACGTCCTGACTTTC.

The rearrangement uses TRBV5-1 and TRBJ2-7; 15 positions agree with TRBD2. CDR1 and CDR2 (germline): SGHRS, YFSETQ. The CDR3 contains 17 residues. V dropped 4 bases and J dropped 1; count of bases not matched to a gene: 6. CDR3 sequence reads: CASSPGLAGGPSYEQYF. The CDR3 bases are TGCGCCAGCAGCCCGGGACTAGCGGGAGGACCTTCCTACGAGCAGTACTTC.

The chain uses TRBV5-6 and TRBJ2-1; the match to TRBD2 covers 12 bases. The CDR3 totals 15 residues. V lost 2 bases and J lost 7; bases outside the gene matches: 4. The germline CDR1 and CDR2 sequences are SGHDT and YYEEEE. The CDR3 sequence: CASSFRLAGVNEQFF. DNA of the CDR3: TGTGCCAGCAGCTTCCGACTAGCGGGGGTAAATGAGCAGTTCTTC. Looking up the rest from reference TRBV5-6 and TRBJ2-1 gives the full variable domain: DAGVTQSPTHLIKTRGQQVTLRCSPKSGHDTVSWYQQALGQGPQFIFQYYEEEERQRGNFPDRFSGHQFPNYSSELNVNALLLGDSALYLCASSFRLAGVNEQFFGPGTRLTVL.

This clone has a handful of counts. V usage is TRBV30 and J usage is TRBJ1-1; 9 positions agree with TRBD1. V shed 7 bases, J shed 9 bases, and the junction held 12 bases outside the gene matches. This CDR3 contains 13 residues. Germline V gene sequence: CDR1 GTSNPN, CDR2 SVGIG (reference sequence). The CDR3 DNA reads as TGTGCCTCTATCCGGGACAGGGTAAGAAAAGCTTTCTTT. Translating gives CASIRDRVRKAFF.

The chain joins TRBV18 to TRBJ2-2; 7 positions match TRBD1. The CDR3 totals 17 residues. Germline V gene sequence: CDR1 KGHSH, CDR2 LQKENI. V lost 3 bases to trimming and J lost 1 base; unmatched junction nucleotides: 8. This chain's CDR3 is CASSPILQGRNTGELFF. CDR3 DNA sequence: TGTGCCAGCTCACCGATCTTACAGGGGAGGAACACCGGGGAGCTGTTTTTT.

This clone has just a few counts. The DNA of the CDR3 is TGTGCCAGCAGTGAAGAGGGTAGCGGGAGATTCCAAGAGACCCAGTACTTC. Encoded protein: CASSEEGSGRFQETQYF. V gene TRBV2 combines with J gene TRBJ2-5; 9 bases align to TRBD2. Germline CDR1 SNHLY, CDR2 FYNNEI. V was pared by 1 base and J by 1 base, with 7 bases of the junction left unmatched. CDR3 length: 17 amino acids.

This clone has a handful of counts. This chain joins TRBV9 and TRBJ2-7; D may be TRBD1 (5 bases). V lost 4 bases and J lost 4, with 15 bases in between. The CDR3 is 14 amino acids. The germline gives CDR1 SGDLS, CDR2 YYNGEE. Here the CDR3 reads CASSPRQSPYEQYF. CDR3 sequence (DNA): TGTGCCAGCAGCCCCCGACAGTCTCCTTACGAGCAGTACTTC. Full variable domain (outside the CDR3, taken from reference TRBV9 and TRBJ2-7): DSGVTQTPKHLITATGQRVTLRCSPRSGDLSVYWYQQSLDQGLQFLIQYYNGEERAKGNILERFSAQQFPDLHSELNLSSLELGDSALYFCASSPRQSPYEQYFGPGTRLTVT.

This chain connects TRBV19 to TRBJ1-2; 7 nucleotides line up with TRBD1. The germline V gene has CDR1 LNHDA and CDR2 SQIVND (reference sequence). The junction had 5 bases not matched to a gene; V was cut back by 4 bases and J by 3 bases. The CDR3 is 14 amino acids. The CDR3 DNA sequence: TGTGCCAGTAGTACCACAGGGGAGGACTATGGCTACACCTTC. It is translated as CASSTTGEDYGYTF.

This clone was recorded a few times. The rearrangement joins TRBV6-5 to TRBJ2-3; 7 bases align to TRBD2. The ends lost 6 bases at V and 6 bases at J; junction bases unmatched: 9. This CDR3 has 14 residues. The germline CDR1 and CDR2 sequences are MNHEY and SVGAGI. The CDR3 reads CASSRRGEGDTQYF. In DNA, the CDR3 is TGTGCCAGCAGCCGACGGGGGGAGGGGGATACGCAGTATTTT.

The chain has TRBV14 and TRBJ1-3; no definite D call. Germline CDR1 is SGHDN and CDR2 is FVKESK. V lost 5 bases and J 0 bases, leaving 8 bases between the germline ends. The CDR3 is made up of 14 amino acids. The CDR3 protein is CASSLAFSGNTIYF. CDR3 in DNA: TGTGCCAGCAGCTTAGCCTTCTCTGGAAACACCATATATTTT.

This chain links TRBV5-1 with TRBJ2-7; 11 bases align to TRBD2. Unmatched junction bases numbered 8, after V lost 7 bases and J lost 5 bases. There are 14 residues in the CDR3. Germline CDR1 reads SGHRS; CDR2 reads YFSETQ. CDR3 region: CASGTTSGAHEQYF. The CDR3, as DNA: TGCGCCAGCGGCACGACTAGCGGGGCCCACGAGCAGTACTTC.